The 10 T cell receptor beta chains in this list originate from one sample, sequenced in a study of CD8 T cells in ankylosing spondylitis. TCRdb fed the 5' RACE reads into MiXCR, producing one record per CDR3 protein. The profile shows 350,000 or so distinct CDR3 sequences, roughly 10% of them singletons. Input material: blood, either unsorted or a sorted T cell fraction (not recorded which). These receptors originate from a female donor with ankylosing spondylitis or in good health (not recorded which).

This clonotype has at least ten counts. The genes are TRBV2 and TRBJ2-5; 8 bases map to TRBD1. The CDR3 has 15 residues. Germline V lookup: CDR1 SNHLY, CDR2 FYNNEI. The trim removed 6 bases at V and 2 bases at J, leaving 8 bases unmatched. The CDR3 spells CASSRDRGDQETQYF. The CDR3, as DNA: TGTGCCAGCAGCCGCGACAGGGGAGATCAAGAGACCCAGTACTTC.

The table lists this clonotype with a few counts. The chain couples TRBV10-3 to TRBJ2-1; 10 bases fit TRBD2. The CDR3 sequence is 17 residues long. V was pared by 6 bases and J by 0 bases, with 8 bases of the junction left unmatched. Looked up from germline, CDR1 is ENHRY and CDR2 is SYGVKD. The CDR3 DNA reads TGTGCCATCAGAGATCTAGCGGGGGCCACCTCCTACAATGAGCAGTTCTTC. This gives the protein CAIRDLAGATSYNEQFF.

Notes on this clonotype: Since the CDR3 does not end with the conserved phenylalanine or tryptophan, this likely comes from a read error. The rearrangement links TRBV9 to TRBJ2-3, with a weak D call TRBD2 (6 bases). Germline CDR1 reads SGDLS; CDR2 reads YYNGEE. The CDR3 is 16 residues long. Trimming stripped 0 bases from V and 3 bases from J, with 14 bases between. CDR3 sequence (DNA): TGTGCCAGCAGCGTAGGAGACCGGGGGACTACAGATACGCAGTATTCT. Translated: CASSVGDRGTTDTQYS.

This clonotype showed up just a few times. CDR3 amino acids: CSAAGGNQPQHF. The CDR3 DNA is TGCAGTGCCGCCGGTGGCAATCAGCCCCAGCATTTT. V and J are TRBV20-1 and TRBJ1-5, with D hard to call. The V gene's germline CDR1 is DFQATT and CDR2 SNEGSKA (reference sequence). The CDR3 is 12 amino acids. Trimming took off 6 bases at V and 2 bases at J, with 8 bases between the two ends.

This clonotype was counted ten times or more. V is TRBV7-9 and J is TRBJ2-1; D is perhaps TRBD1 (6 bases). The germline CDR1 and CDR2 sequences are SEHNR and FQNEAQ (reference sequence). Trimming left V 6 bases short and J 5 bases short, with 14 bases between. The CDR3 has 14 residues. The CDR3 nucleotides read TGTGCCAGCAGTGTACAGGGATCACACAATGAGCAGTTCTTC. Amino acid sequence: CASSVQGSHNEQFF.

In its sample, this clonotype was seen many times. The J gene is TRBJ1-3, the V gene TRBV28; D is perhaps TRBD1 (5 bases). The V and J ends lost 6 bases and 2 bases respectively, with 11 bases between them. Germline V CDR1 and CDR2: MDHEN, SYDVKM. The CDR3 is 14 residues long. The CDR3 DNA reads as TGTGCCAGCAGCTGGGGGGTAACTGGAAACACCATATATTTT. It yields the protein CASSWGVTGNTIYF.

This clonotype was observed a few times. The CDR3 DNA sequence: TGCAGCGTTGACCGGGGACAGGGGGCGGGCACTGAAGCTTTCTTT. Translation gives CSVDRGQGAGTEAFF. This chain links TRBV29-1 with TRBJ1-1; 12 bases line up with TRBD1. This CDR3 region has 15 residues. The J segment lost 4 bases and the V segment lost 3 bases, leaving 6 bases of the junction unmatched. Germline V CDR1 and CDR2: SQVTM, ANQGSEA.

The rearrangement links TRBV20-1 to TRBJ2-7, with D possibly matching TRBD2 (6 bases). Between the trimmed V and J ends, which lost 5 bases and 2 bases, there was a span of 22 bases. The CDR3 spans 16 residues. Germline V gene data show CDR1 as DFQATT and CDR2 as SNEGSKA (reference sequence). The CDR3 DNA reads as TGCAGTGCTTTTGTTCCGGGACTCCCAATTACCTACGAGCAGTACTTC. The encoded protein is CSAFVPGLPITYEQYF.

The chain joins TRBV6-5 to TRBJ1-1, with D uncertain. Trimming took 0 bases from V and 0 from J, leaving 8 bases between them. Per germline, CDR1 MNHEY and CDR2 SVGAGI. This CDR3 comprises 15 residues. Written as DNA, the CDR3 is TGTGCCAGCAGTTACTCGGAGTTCATGAACACTGAAGCTTTCTTT. It specifies CASSYSEFMNTEAFF.

This clonotype was picked up many times. The J gene is TRBJ2-1, the V gene TRBV27; the match to TRBD1 covers 9 bases. V shed 2 bases, J shed 4 bases, and the junction held 3 bases outside the gene matches. CDR3 length: 15 amino acids. Germline CDR1 is MNHEY and CDR2 is SMNVEV (reference sequence). The CDR3 region has the DNA TGTGCCAGCAGTTTAATTGGACAGGGGTACAATGAGCAGTTCTTC. As protein: CASSLIGQGYNEQFF.